Sequencing of this T cell receptor (beta chain) was carried out in a study of blood T cell repertoires in COVID-19. Study-level background: Material from acute and convalescent COVID-19 was sourced from the United States, Italy and Spain. Nucleic acid was either cDNA or gDNA, and it came from T cells, B-cell-depleted T cells, or PBMCs.

In the original analysis: Amplifying reference gene primers gave estimates of nucleated cell counts. Sequenced by immunoSEQ multiplex PCR; TCRdb stores in-frame clones only, minus some. That table furnishes V, J and clone size, whereas the DNA furnished D and trimming. The sample lists about 260,000 clones; around 84% were seen once. Germline V CDR1 and CDR2: SGHAT, FQNNGV. The CDR3 has 17 amino acids. The V and J ends lost 5 bases and 2 bases, in that order; junction bases with no gene match: 11. The receptor was derived from a man aged 55 to 70 with acute or convalescent COVID-19. The material sequenced was peripheral blood. This sequence joins TRBV11-2 and TRBJ2-3, with 9 bases aligning to TRBD2. In DNA, the CDR3 is TGTGCCAGCAGCGTTTTGGTAGCGGGGGCTTTCACAGATACGCAGTATTTT. Translation gives CASSVLVAGAFTDTQYF.